One TCR beta chain is described in this entry. No antigen is known for it. The sample is drawn from a study of Ad26.COV2.S vaccination and SARS-CoV-2 variants. Findings and limits, study-wide: While placebo recipients had lower spike-specific TCR breadth, vaccine recipients had more.

Germline CDR1 is SGHAT and CDR2 is FQDESV (reference sequence). Trimming stripped 4 bases from V and 0 bases from J, with 7 bases between. There are 14 residues in the CDR3. The treatment was: around 19 received Ad26.COV2.S at low or high dose, single or two shots; a few received placebo; per-sample allocation not given. On day 63 after the first injection, vaccine and placebo recipients gave samples. As its vector, the vaccine had Ad26, which expressed Wuhan-strain SARS-CoV-2 spike. Sequencing was performed with immunoSEQ multiplex PCR; in TCRdb, only in-frame clones are kept and a portion is missing. The sample consists of about 350,000 clones, roughly 90% of them appearing once.

The sequences come from peripheral blood, collected in a trial of Ad26.COV2.S vaccine versus placebo. The TCR sequence derives from a person aged 18-65 years who received the Ad26.COV2.S COVID-19 vaccine or a placebo. The V call is TRBV11-1, the J call TRBJ1-3; D not certain. The CDR3 spells CASSYRFSGNTIYF. The DNA for the CDR3 is TGTGCCAGCAGCTATCGGTTCTCTGGAAACACCATATATTTT.